Sequencing of this TCR beta chain was carried out in a study of blood T cell repertoires in COVID-19. Study details: The cDNA or gDNA used as material had been derived from T cells, B-cell-depleted T cells, or PBMCs.

Authors' analysis steps: Cell counts per sample came from amplifying reference gene primers. Sequencing used immunoSEQ multiplex PCR; TCRdb keeps in-frame clones, though not all of them. That table gives V, J and clone size, and the DNA gave D and trimming. This table holds 300,000 to 350,000 clones, about 91% found once. This CDR3 spans 13 amino acids. The V gene lost 1 base and the J gene lost 4 bases, with 8 bases spanning the gap. While infection was still active, Seattle patients were enrolled and then followed longitudinally. The sample taken for sequencing was peripheral blood. This chain links TRBV12-3 or TRBV12-4 with TRBJ2-7, with a weak D call TRBD2 (5 bases). This TCR came from a man aged 25-45 years with COVID-19, enrolled during active disease. As DNA, the CDR3 is TGTGCCAGCAGTTTAGTCCCGGGATACGAGCAGTACTTC. This encodes CASSLVPGYEQYF.